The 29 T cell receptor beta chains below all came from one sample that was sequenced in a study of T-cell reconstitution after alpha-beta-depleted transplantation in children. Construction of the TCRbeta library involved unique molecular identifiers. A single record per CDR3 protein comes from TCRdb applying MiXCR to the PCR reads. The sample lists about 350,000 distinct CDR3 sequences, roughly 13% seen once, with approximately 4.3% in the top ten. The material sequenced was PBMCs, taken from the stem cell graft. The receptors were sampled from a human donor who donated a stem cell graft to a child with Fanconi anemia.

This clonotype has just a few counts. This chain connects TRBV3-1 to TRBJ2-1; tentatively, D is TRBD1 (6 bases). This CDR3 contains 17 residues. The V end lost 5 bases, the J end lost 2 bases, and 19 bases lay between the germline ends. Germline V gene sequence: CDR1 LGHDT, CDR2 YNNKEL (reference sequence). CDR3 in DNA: TGTGCCAGCAGCGACCCCAGGGCAGGGGCAACCTACAATGAGCAGTTCTTC. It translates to CASSDPRAGATYNEQFF.

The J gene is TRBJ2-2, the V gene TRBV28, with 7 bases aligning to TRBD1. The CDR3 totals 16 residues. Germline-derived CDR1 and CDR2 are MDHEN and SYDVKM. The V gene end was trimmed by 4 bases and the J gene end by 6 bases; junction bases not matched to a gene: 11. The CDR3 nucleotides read TGTGCCAGCAGTTCCGCCCGGACAGGCTCTGCCGGGGAGCTGTTTTTT. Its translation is CASSSARTGSAGELFF.

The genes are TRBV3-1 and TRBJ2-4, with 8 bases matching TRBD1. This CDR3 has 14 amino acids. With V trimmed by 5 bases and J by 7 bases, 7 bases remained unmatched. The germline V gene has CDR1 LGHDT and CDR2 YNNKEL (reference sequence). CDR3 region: CASSGGTGGNIQYF. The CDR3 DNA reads TGTGCCAGCAGCGGCGGGACAGGAGGGAACATTCAGTACTTC.

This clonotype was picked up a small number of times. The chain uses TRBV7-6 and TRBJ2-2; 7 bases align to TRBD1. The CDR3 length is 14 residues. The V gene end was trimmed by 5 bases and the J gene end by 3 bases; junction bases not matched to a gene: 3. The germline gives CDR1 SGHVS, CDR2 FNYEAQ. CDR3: CASSADRDTGELFF. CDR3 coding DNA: TGTGCCAGCAGCGCCGACAGGGACACCGGGGAGCTGTTTTTT. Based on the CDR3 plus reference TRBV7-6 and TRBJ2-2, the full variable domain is GAGVSQSPRYKVTKRGQDVALRCDPISGHVSLYWYRQALGQGPEFLTYFNYEAQQDKSGLPNDRFSAERPEGSISTLTIQRTEQRDSAMYRCASSADRDTGELFFGEGSRLTVL.

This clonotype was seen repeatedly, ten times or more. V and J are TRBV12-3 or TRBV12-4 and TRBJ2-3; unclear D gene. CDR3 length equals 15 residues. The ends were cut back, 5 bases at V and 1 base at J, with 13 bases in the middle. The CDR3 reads CASSPRQLGTDTQYF. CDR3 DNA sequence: TGTGCCAGCAGTCCTCGACAATTGGGCACAGATACGCAGTATTTT.

CDR3 sequence reads: CASSQESLGPYLDFTF. Here the CDR3 DNA reads TGTGCCAGCAGCCAAGAAAGTTTAGGTCCTTACCTTGACTTCACCTTC. The V call is TRBV3-1, the J call TRBJ1-2, with unresolved D. The CDR3 sequence is 16 residues long. Germline V gives CDR1 LGHDT, CDR2 YNNKEL (reference sequence). Trimming pared 0 bases from V and 13 bases from J, leaving 24 bases between.

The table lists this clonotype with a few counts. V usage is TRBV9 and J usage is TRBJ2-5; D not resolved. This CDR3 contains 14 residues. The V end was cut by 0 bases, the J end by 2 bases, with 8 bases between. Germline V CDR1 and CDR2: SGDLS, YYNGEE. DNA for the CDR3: TGTGCCAGCAGCGTAGGACCAGTTCAAGAGACCCAGTACTTC. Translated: CASSVGPVQETQYF. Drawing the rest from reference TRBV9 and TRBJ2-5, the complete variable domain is DSGVTQTPKHLITATGQRVTLRCSPRSGDLSVYWYQQSLDQGLQFLIQYYNGEERAKGNILERFSAQQFPDLHSELNLSSLELGDSALYFCASSVGPVQETQYFGPGTRLLVL.

The CDR3 DNA is TGTGCCAGCAGCTTACTAGCCCGGAAGCTAGACTATGGCTACACCTTC. The encoded protein is CASSLLARKLDYGYTF. The chain is built from TRBV11-2 and TRBJ1-2, with unresolved D. Trimming shortened V by 2 bases and J by 3 bases, and 16 bases separated the two germline ends. The CDR3 has 16 amino acids. The V gene's germline CDR1 is SGHAT and CDR2 FQNNGV.

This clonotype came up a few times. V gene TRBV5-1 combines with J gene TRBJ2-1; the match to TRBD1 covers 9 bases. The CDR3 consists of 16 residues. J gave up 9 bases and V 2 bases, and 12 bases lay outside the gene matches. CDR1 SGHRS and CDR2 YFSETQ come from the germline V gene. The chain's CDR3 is CASSFQRDRVNPEQFF. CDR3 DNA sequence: TGCGCCAGCAGCTTCCAACGGGACAGGGTAAATCCTGAGCAGTTCTTC.

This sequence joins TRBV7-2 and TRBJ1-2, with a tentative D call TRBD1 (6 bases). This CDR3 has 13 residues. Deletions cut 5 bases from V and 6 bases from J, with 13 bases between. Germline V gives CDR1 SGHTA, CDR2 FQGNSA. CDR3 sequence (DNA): TGTGCCAGCAGCCCTCACAGGGATCATGGCTACACCTTC. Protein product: CASSPHRDHGYTF.

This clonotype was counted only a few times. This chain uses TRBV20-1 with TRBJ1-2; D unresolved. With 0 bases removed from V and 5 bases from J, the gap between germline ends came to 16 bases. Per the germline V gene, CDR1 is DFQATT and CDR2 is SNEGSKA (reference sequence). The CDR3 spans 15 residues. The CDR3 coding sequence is TGCAGTGCTAGAGATTCGGCGCGAGGCGCTTATGGCTACACCTTC. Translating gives CSARDSARGAYGYTF.

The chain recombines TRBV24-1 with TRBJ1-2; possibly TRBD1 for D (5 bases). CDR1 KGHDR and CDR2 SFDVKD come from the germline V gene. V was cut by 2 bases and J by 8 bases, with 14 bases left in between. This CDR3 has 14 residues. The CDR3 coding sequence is TGTGCCACCAGTGATTCCCGGGGCGTCTGGGGCTACACCTTC. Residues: CATSDSRGVWGYTF.

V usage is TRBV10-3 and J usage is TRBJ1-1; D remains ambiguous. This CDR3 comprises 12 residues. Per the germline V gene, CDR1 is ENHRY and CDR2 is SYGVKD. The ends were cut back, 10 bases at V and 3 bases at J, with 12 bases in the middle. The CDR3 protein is CASGLRDTEAFF. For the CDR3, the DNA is TGTGCCAGTGGGCTGCGGGACACTGAAGCTTTCTTT.

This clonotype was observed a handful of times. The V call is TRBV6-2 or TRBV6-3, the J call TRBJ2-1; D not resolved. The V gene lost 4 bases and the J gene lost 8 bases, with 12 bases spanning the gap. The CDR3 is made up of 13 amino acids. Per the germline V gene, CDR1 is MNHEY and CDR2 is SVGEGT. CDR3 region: CASSLLEFHEQFF. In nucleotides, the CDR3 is TGTGCCAGCAGTTTGTTAGAGTTCCATGAGCAGTTCTTC.

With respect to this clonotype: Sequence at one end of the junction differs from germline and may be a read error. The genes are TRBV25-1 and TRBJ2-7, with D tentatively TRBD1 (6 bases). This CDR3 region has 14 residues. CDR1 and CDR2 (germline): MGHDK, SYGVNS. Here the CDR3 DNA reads TGTGCCAGCGGTGAATCCTCCAGGGGCTACGAGCAGTACTTC. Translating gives CASGESSRGYEQYF.

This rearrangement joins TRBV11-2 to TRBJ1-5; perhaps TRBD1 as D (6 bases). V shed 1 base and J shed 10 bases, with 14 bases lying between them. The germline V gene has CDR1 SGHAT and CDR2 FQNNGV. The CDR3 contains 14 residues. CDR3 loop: CASSLGGQGSPQHF. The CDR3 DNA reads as TGTGCCAGCAGCTTAGGGGGGCAGGGATCTCCCCAGCATTTT. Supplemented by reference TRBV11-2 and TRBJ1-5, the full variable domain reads EAGVAQSPRYKIIEKRQSVAFWCNPISGHATLYWYQQILGQGPKLLIQFQNNGVVDDSQLPKDRFSAERLKGVDSTLKIQPAKLEDSAVYLCASSLGGQGSPQHFGDGTRLSIL.

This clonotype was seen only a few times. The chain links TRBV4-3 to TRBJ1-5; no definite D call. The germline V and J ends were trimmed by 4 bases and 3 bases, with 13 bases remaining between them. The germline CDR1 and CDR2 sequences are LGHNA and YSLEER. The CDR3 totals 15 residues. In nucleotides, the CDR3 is TGCGCCAGCAGCCCCCCGGGTGGGGACAATCAGCCCCAGCATTTT. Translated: CASSPPGGDNQPQHF.

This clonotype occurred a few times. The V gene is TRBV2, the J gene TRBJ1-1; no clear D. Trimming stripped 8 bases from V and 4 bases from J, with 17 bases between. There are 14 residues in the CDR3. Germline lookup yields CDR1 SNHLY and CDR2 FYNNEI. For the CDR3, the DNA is TGTGCCAGCTCCCGGCTACAGATCGGCACTGAAGCTTTCTTT. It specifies CASSRLQIGTEAFF.

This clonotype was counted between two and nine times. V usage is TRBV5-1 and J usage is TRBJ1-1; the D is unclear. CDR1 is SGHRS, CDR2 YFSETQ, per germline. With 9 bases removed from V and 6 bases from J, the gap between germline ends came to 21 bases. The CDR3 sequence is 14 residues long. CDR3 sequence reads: CATQSGLLDSEAFF. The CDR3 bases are TGCGCCACCCAGTCCGGCCTTTTGGACTCTGAAGCTTTCTTT.

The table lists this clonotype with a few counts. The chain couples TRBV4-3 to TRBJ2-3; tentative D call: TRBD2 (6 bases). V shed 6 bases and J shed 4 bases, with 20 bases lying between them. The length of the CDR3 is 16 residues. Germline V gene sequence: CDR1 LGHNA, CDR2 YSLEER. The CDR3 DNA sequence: TGCGCCAGCAGTCAGGGTCTTGGAGGGGCCCCAGATACGCAGTATTTT. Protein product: CASSQGLGGAPDTQYF.

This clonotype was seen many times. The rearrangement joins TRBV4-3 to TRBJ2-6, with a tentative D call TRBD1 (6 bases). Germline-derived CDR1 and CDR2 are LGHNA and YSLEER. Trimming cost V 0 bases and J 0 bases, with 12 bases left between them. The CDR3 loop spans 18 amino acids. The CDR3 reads CASSQEWGLLSGANVLTF. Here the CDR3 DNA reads TGCGCCAGCAGCCAAGAGTGGGGGCTACTCTCTGGGGCCAACGTCCTGACTTTC.

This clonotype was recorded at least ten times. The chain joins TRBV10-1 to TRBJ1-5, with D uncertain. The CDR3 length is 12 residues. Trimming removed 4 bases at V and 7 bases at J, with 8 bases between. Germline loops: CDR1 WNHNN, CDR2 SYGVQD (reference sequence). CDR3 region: CASSAGKQPQHF. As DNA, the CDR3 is TGCGCCAGCAGTGCCGGGAAGCAGCCCCAGCATTTT.

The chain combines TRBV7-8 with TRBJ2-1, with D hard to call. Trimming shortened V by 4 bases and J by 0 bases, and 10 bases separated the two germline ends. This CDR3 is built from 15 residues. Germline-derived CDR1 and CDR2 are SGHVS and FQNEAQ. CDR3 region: CASSSQSRSYNEQFF. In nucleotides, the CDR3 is TGTGCCAGCAGCTCCCAGTCCCGCTCCTACAATGAGCAGTTCTTC.

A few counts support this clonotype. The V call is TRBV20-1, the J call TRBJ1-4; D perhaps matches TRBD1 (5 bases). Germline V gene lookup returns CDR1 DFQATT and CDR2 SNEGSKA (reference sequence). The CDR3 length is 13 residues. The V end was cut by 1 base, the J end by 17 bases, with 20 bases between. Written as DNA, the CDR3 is TGCAGTGCTAGAGGGTATCGGGAAGGGACGTTATTTTTT. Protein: CSARGYREGTLFF.

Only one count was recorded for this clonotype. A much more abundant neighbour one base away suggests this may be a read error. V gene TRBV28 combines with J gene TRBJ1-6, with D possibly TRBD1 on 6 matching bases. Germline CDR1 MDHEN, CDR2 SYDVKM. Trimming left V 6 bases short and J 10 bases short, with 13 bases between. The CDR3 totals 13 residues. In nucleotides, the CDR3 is TGTGCCAGCAGCCCTGGGGGGCCATCACCCCTCCACTTT. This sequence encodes CASSPGGPSPLHF.

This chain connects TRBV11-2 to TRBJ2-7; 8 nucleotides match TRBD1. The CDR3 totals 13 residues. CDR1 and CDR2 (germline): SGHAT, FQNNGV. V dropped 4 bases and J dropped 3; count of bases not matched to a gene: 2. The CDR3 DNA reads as TGTGCCAGCAGCTATGACAGGGGCTACGAGCAGTACGTC. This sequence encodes CASSYDRGYEQYV.

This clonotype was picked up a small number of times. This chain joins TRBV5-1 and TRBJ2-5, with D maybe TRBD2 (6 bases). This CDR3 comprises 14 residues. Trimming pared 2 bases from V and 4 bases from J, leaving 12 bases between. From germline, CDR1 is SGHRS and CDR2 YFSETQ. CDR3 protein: CASSFYRGGETQYF. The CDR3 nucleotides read TGCGCCAGCAGCTTTTACCGGGGAGGAGAGACCCAGTACTTC. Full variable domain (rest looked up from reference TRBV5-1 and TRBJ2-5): KAGVTQTPRYLIKTRGQQVTLSCSPISGHRSVSWYQQTPGQGLQFLFEYFSETQRNKGNFPGRFSGRQFSNSRSEMNVSTLELGDSALYLCASSFYRGGETQYFGPGTRLLVL.

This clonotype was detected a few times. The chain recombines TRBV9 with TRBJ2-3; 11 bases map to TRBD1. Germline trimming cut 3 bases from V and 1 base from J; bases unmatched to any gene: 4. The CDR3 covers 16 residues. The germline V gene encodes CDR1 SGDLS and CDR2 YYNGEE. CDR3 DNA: TGTGCCAGCAGCGCGAGGACAGGGGGCGGCACAGATACGCAGTATTTT. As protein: CASSARTGGGTDTQYF.

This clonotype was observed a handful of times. CDR3 residues: CSANGQGTGTDTQYF. Written as DNA, the CDR3 is TGCAGTGCCAACGGACAGGGGACTGGCACAGATACGCAGTATTTT. This rearrangement joins TRBV20-1 to TRBJ2-3, with TRBD1 matching 9 bases. The CDR3 contains 15 residues. V gave up 6 bases and J gave up 1 base; unmatched junction bases: 8. Germline lookup yields CDR1 DFQATT and CDR2 SNEGSKA (reference sequence).